This TCR beta chain appears in the sequencing data of a study of cytomegalovirus exposure and HLA in healthy donors (dated by TCRdb to about 2017). Context from the whole study: In an earlier analysis of 587 of the donors, 276 Gb of sequence data and approximately 120 million unique TCR beta sequences from roughly 180 million T cells were reported. Donor age, sex, ethnicity and CMV serostatus were compiled together with the repertoire data. Roughly 320 gigabases of sequencing data and about 92 million unique TCR sequences made up an early release that covered roughly 670 HLA-typed donors. To predict cytomegalovirus infection status, the study brought together high-throughput TCR immunosequencing, statistical association of individual TCRs with disease status, and machine learning. Along with the roughly 670-subject first cohort, a separate validation cohort of over 90 different subjects was used. To study patterns of TCR occurrence, a later analysis re-analyzed previously published TCR beta repertoires from 550 to 800 donors and added high-resolution HLA genotyping. The genetic ancestry cluster associated with self-reported Caucasian donors included 65% to 90% of the roughly 390 genotyped donors. An earlier analysis of 500 to 750 of the donors applied high-throughput TCR beta sequencing to assess whether each TCR beta V gene segment acted as functional or pseudogenic. Roughly five DR-DQ haplotypes were handled as single units for association and clustering because linkage in the cohort was strong. HLA typing covered class I and class II loci at four-digit resolution. The T cell repertoires of several hundred subjects were profiled by immunosequencing and related to cytomegalovirus serostatus. All discovery cohort repertoires had been generated using a single sequencing platform. Rather than drawing on any new phenotypic data, the later analysis identified candidate immune exposures from TCR beta sequences and the way those sequences occurred across donors. Across 398 genotyped donors of the cohort, an average of about 240,000 unique TCR beta nucleotide sequences per donor were sequenced, and roughly 20% of those sequences were non-productive. A later genetic analysis used genome-wide SNP genotypes for about 60% of the 666 donors, treating that subset as a discovery cohort. The number of typed donors differed by locus: roughly 629-640 for A, B, C, DRB1 and DQB1; 500 to 550 for DQA1; approximately 600 for DPA1; and some 470 for DPB1. The study was designed to test whether signatures of past pathogen exposure could be identified by cataloging public T cell receptors.

The full study reports these points: The classifier was reported to diagnose cytomegalovirus status with high specificity and sensitivity in both the original and validation cohorts. The presence/absence analyses assumed that sequencing depth was roughly uniform across donors, and that assumption may not be true. A later analysis reported that several top co-occurrence clusters appeared linked to parvovirus B19, influenza, CMV and Epstein-Barr virus. Some IMGT-functional V segments, including TRBV6-2 and TRBV6-3, could not be told apart with the 87-base-pair reads, so those segments were excluded. The only immune exposure information available for the cohort was CMV serostatus. Linkage disequilibrium might explain the correlated functional status among segregating V segments, but an unknown experimental factor could not be excluded. Because some donors lacked HLA typing at each locus, the association tests relied only on the typed subset. A further reported finding was that TCR beta sequences accurately predicted the HLA-A and HLA-B alleles for most subjects in the first cohort. A group of highly shared sequence variants was considered likely to be a technical artifact of the sequencing pipeline. A later analysis found that HLA-associated TCR beta chains were more clonally expanded and had lower generation probabilities than equally common non-associated chains. The authors suggested that the approach could potentially be generalized to other disease states and immunological phenotypes. Only TCR beta chains were sequenced in this cohort, and the absence of alpha or paired-chain data limited detectable features. Most TCR sequences were seen in very few donors, while some public TCRs were found in many individuals. In vitro tests confirmed that a few of the cytomegalovirus-associated TCR beta chains recognize cytomegalovirus antigens. At a false discovery rate of 0.05, a later analysis linked around 15,000 TCR beta sequences to specific HLA alleles. Assigning TCR associations to individual alleles was difficult when HLA alleles, especially DR and DQ, strongly co-occurred. A later genetic analysis reported fewer N-insertions in productive TCRs among donors in an Asian-associated ancestry cluster than the roughly 720-donor mean. About 17 rarely observed V segments, including chromosome 9 orphons, were excluded from the earlier analysis of several hundred of the donors because counts were too low. In a later analysis, the rate of TCR association differed among HLA loci, with DRB1 alleles having the most associated TCRs and HLA-C alleles having the fewest. In the study, 150 to 200 TCR beta chains were listed as associated with cytomegalovirus. An earlier analysis of approximately 600 of the donors showed that most TCR beta V segments appeared in productive rearrangements either about 90% or about 30% of the time, which broadly matched IMGT annotations. V-gene and J-gene trimming of TCR beta chains was associated with a missense DCLRE1C variant in a later genetic analysis, and the association was replicated in an independent cohort. In a later analysis, most CMV-associated TCR beta chains were found to appear HLA-restricted, with HLA associations seemingly driven largely by CMV exposure.

The library relied on the immunoSEQ multiplex PCR assay. A mixture of 60 forward primers for TCR Vbeta segments and 13 reverse primers for TCR Jbeta segments was used in the multiplex PCR. Amplification of the CDR3 region of rearranged TCR beta genes was performed with a multiplex PCR assay on genomic DNA. On the Illumina HiSeq System, the amplified TCR beta libraries were sequenced as 87-base-pair reads. Per the source publication's procedure: In a later analysis, some 80 million unique TCR beta chains were counted across the 500 to 850 repertoires, and approximately 11 million of these chains were shared by at least two donors. A nearest-neighbor algorithm error-corrected the raw reads and collapsed the reads into unique sequences, merging closely related sequences to remove PCR and sequencing errors. To assign V, D and J gene segments, CDR3 sequences were aligned to IMGT reference sequences. For a sequence to be retained, a match of at least six nucleotides to both a V gene segment and a J gene segment was required. A rearrangement counted as productive if the CDR3 had no stop codons and remained in frame with V and J, and every other rearrangement counted as non-productive. Following IMGT convention, CDR3 was defined as the stretch from the second conserved V-encoded cysteine to the conserved J-encoded phenylalanine. The earlier analysis of fewer than 700 of the donors excluded sequences that lacked an unambiguous match to a single V gene segment. An earlier analysis of some 610 of the donors called V segments functional above 56.7% productive rearrangements and segregating when the between-donor standard deviation exceeded 5%. A statistical classification framework was built to diagnose cytomegalovirus status from the catalog of TCR beta chain sequences. In a later analysis, V and J genes were assigned by comparing TCR nucleotide sequences against IMGT/GENE-DB human TR gene sequences. A later analysis assigned CDR3 sequences and most-parsimonious VDJ recombination scenarios with the TCRdist pipeline. In a later analysis, each TCR beta chain was defined by its CDR3 amino acid sequence together with its V-gene family, and reads lacking a unique V-gene family were excluded. A later analysis removed roughly 590 highly shared, low-generation-probability nucleotide sequences to deal with suspected cross-contamination and a sequencing artifact. For each public chain, a later analysis derived a clonal expansion index from normalized ranks of inferred template counts within each repertoire. Generation probabilities in a later analysis came from a VDJ recombination model fitted to out-of-frame rearrangements, and those results were checked against IGoR. Hypergeometric tests were used in a later analysis to score TCR-TCR, TCR-HLA and TCR-CMV co-occurrence, with a repertoire-size bias correction applied to the TCR pairs. In a later analysis, false discovery rates were estimated by permuting HLA or CMV assignments 20 times. In a later analysis, co-occurring TCRs were grouped using DBSCAN, and TCRdist sequence similarity was added for clustering within HLA-allele-positive subsets. For co-occurrence clustering, repertoires with fewer than 30,000 or more than 120,000 public chains were excluded, along with a handful of repertoires with anomalous nucleotide sharing. The table comes from immuneACCESS by way of TCRdb, which keeps in-frame sequences with V and J called. Part of the clones is missing from these tables; in studies checked, under half for an unresolved V gene and the rest for unknown reasons. From that table come the V and J calls and clone size; the DNA was used to work out D and trimming. This sample lists around 140,000 clones; around 72% were detected once. Approximately 4% of the sample rests with the top ten.

Details on this clone: Its antigen remains unidentified. The record has no base qualities; no much larger clone is one base away.

The cohort was made up of 666 healthy bone marrow donors. Cohort members were all nominally healthy when sampled, although unrecorded immune exposures were likely present. The donor was CMV seropositive and was included in the group of 250 to 350 seropositive cohort members. A peripheral blood sample was collected from each donor, and TCR beta sequencing was performed on peripheral blood mononuclear cells. Genomic DNA extraction from the blood cell samples was performed with the Qiagen DNeasy Blood Extraction Kit. CDR1 and CDR2, looked up from the germline V gene, are SGHRS and YFSETQ. V drops 4 bases and J drops 0 bases, leaving 19 bases in between. From the cysteine through the phenylalanine, the CDR3 covers 18 amino acids. Of the read, only the CDR3 DNA is kept; its 54 bases are in frame from base 1.

This receptor was obtained from a man in his fifties in good health and CMV-seropositive. The sequencing input was PBMCs. Recombination joined TRBV5-1 with TRBJ2-2; possibly the D gene is TRBD1, per 7 matching bases. The DNA sequence follows: TGCGCCAGCAGCCCACTGAAGTCAGGGGGGTCGAACACCGGGGAGCTGTTTTTT. Its coded protein is CASSPLKSGGSNTGELFF.